One sample yielded the 28 T cell receptor beta chains listed below, sequenced in a study of blood T cell repertoires in COVID-19. TCRdb keeps only in-frame clones here, not all; method: immunoSEQ multiplex PCR. The sample records 100,000 to 150,000 clones, more than 80% being singletons. Specimen: peripheral blood. The source of these receptors is a woman aged 80 or over with COVID-19, enrolled during active disease.

The chain carries TRBV28 and TRBJ2-4; 8 positions agree with TRBD2. CDR3 size: 15 residues. Germline-derived CDR1 and CDR2 are MDHEN and SYDVKM. The V and J ends lost 2 bases and 4 bases, in that order; junction bases with no gene match: 4. The CDR3 loop reads CASSLGAGGKNIQYF. DNA for the CDR3: TGTGCCAGCAGTTTAGGGGCGGGAGGAAAAAACATTCAGTACTTC.

This chain links TRBV5-8 with TRBJ2-2, with D tentatively TRBD2 (6 bases). CDR3 length: 12 residues. Germline V gene sequence: CDR1 SGHTS, CDR2 YDEGEE. V was trimmed by 9 bases and J by 7 bases, leaving 13 bases between them. CDR3 amino acids: CATRREIGELFF. The CDR3 DNA follows: TGTGCCACCAGGAGGGAGATCGGGGAGCTGTTTTTT.

The chain joins TRBV7-3 to TRBJ2-5; 8 bases are a match to TRBD2. CDR3 length: 16 amino acids. The trim removed 0 bases at V and 2 bases at J, leaving 5 bases unmatched. CDR1 and CDR2 from the germline V gene are SGHTA and FQGTGA. In DNA form, the CDR3 reads TGTGCCAGCAGCTTAACAAGCGGGAGTCTACAAGAGACCCAGTACTTC. This codes for CASSLTSGSLQETQYF.

The chain recombines TRBV19 with TRBJ2-1; TRBD2 matches at 9 bases. The CDR3 is 14 residues long. Germline CDR1 is LNHDA and CDR2 is SQIVND (reference sequence). Trimming took 7 bases from V and 7 from J; bases not matched to a gene: 8. CDR3 in DNA: TGTGCCAGTACCGGCGGGAGGGCCTTAAATGAGCAGTTCTTC. This translates into CASTGGRALNEQFF.

This clone was picked up one time. V usage is TRBV12-3 or TRBV12-4 and J usage is TRBJ1-1; 10 bases are shared with TRBD1. The CDR3 is 13 amino acids. J lost 6 bases, V lost 8 bases, and 6 bases had no gene match. CDR3: CASGDRGTAEAFF. The CDR3 DNA is TGTGCCAGCGGGGACAGGGGTACAGCTGAAGCTTTCTTT.

As concerns this clone: Other DNA sequences in this sample translate to the same CDR3. The V gene is TRBV7-6, the J gene TRBJ2-3; 8 positions match TRBD2. The germline V gene encodes CDR1 SGHVS and CDR2 FNYEAQ. The CDR3 loop spans 16 amino acids. V gave up 1 base and J gave up 0 bases; unmatched junction bases: 3. Here the CDR3 reads CASSLEASGSTDTQYF. CDR3 coding DNA: TGTGCCAGCAGCTTAGAGGCTAGCGGGAGCACAGATACGCAGTATTTT.

The V gene is TRBV11-1, the J gene TRBJ2-3, with 9 bases fitting TRBD2. Trimming cost V 5 bases and J 1 base; bases outside gene matches: 7. The CDR3 extends over 16 amino acids. CDR1 is SGHAT, CDR2 FQDESV, per germline (reference sequence). The CDR3 loop reads CASSPRRLAGTDTQYF. For the CDR3, the DNA is TGTGCCAGCAGCCCACGCAGACTAGCGGGCACAGATACGCAGTATTTT.

Only a few counts were recorded for this clone. V gene TRBV11-2 combines with J gene TRBJ1-2; 8 bases match TRBD1. The CDR3 is 15 residues long. J lost 4 bases, V lost 2 bases, and 6 bases had no gene match. CDR1 is SGHAT and CDR2 is FQNNGV in the germline V gene. The DNA of the CDR3 is TGTGCCAGCAGCTTATCCGGGACAGGAGTCTATGGCTACACCTTC. Residues: CASSLSGTGVYGYTF.

This sequence joins TRBV15 and TRBJ2-1; possible D gene TRBD2, 6 bases. V was trimmed by 3 bases and J by 7 bases, leaving 10 bases between them. This CDR3 has 13 residues. CDR1 is LNHNV and CDR2 is YYDKDF in the germline V gene (reference sequence). For the CDR3, the DNA is TGTGCCACCAGCAGGACTAGGACGAATGAGCAGTTCTTC. It is translated as CATSRTRTNEQFF.

The rearrangement links TRBV15 to TRBJ1-5; 9 bases fit TRBD1. J was trimmed by 1 base and V by 1 base; bases with no gene match: 8. This CDR3 spans 18 amino acids. The germline V gene encodes CDR1 LNHNV and CDR2 YYDKDF (reference sequence). The CDR3 region is CATSRGDRVRVSNQPQHF. The CDR3 DNA follows: TGTGCCACCAGCAGAGGGGACAGGGTGAGGGTAAGCAATCAGCCCCAGCATTTT.

In its sample, this clone was seen a few times. V is TRBV27 and J is TRBJ1-5; D possibly corresponds to TRBD1 (5 bases). Per germline, CDR1 MNHEY and CDR2 SMNVEV (reference sequence). The CDR3 is made up of 14 amino acids. V gave up 2 bases and J gave up 5 bases, with 10 bases separating them. The CDR3 DNA is TGTGCCAGCAGTTTAGGAGGGGTACATCAGCCCCAGCATTTT. This encodes CASSLGGVHQPQHF.

This sequence joins TRBV6-6 and TRBJ2-1; 11 nucleotides agree with TRBD2. V dropped 4 bases and J dropped 3; count of bases not matched to a gene: 5. CDR3 length: 16 residues. The germline gives CDR1 MNHNY, CDR2 SVGAGI (reference sequence). The CDR3 nucleotides read TGTGCCAGCAGTTCCGGGACTAGCGGATTCTACAATGAGCAGTTCTTC. This gives the protein CASSSGTSGFYNEQFF.

V is TRBV18 and J is TRBJ1-2; D may be TRBD1 (5 bases). Germline lookup yields CDR1 KGHSH and CDR2 LQKENI. Trimming took 3 bases from V and 5 from J, leaving 10 bases between them. The CDR3 loop spans 13 amino acids. Here the CDR3 DNA reads TGTGCCAGCTCACCCGACAGACAATATGGCTACACCTTC. Translating gives CASSPDRQYGYTF.

V is TRBV23-1 and J is TRBJ1-1; 7 bases are shared with TRBD1. TRBV23-1 is designated an ORF whose function remains uncertain. The CDR3 runs 15 residues. Unmatched junction bases numbered 13, after V lost 7 bases and J lost 5 bases. The CDR3 region is CASTRGGQPGTEAFF. The CDR3 DNA reads TGCGCCAGCACCCGAGGGGGACAGCCGGGGACTGAAGCTTTCTTT.

This sequence joins TRBV7-9 and TRBJ1-5, with D maybe TRBD1 (5 bases). The CDR3 extends over 16 amino acids. Germline CDR1 and CDR2: SEHNR and FQNEAQ (reference sequence). V was cut by 2 bases and J by 3 bases, with 14 bases left in between. CDR3 coding DNA: TGTGCCAGCAGCTTAAGCCAGGGCCTAAACAATCAGCCCCAGCATTTT. Translating gives CASSLSQGLNNQPQHF.

The chain has TRBV5-6 and TRBJ2-2, with TRBD1 as a possible D gene (5 bases). CDR3 length: 16 residues. Trimming took 4 bases from V and 1 from J, leaving 14 bases between them. Germline lookup yields CDR1 SGHDT and CDR2 YYEEEE. This chain's CDR3 is CASSAPGSQNTGELFF. The CDR3 DNA is TGTGCCAGCAGCGCCCCAGGGTCCCAGAACACCGGGGAGCTGTTTTTT.

The chain employs TRBV6-6 and TRBJ2-3; 7 bases fit TRBD2. The ends lost 4 bases at V and 4 bases at J; junction bases unmatched: 8. There are 15 residues in the CDR3. Germline values: CDR1 MNHNY, CDR2 SVGAGI (reference sequence). CDR3 coding DNA: TGTGCCAGCAGTTCCCGGGGGAGGGAGGCAGATACGCAGTATTTT. It codes for CASSSRGREADTQYF.

CDR3 sequence reads: CASSSRETANNEQFF. The CDR3 DNA reads TGTGCCAGCAGCTCCCGGGAGACAGCGAACAATGAGCAGTTCTTC. V usage is TRBV11-2 and J usage is TRBJ2-1; D perhaps matches TRBD2 (6 bases). The V and J ends lost 4 bases and 5 bases respectively, with 15 bases between them. This CDR3 spans 15 amino acids. The germline CDR1 and CDR2 sequences are SGHAT and FQNNGV.

The chain recombines TRBV5-1 with TRBJ2-2; 8 bases match TRBD1. J was trimmed by 2 bases and V by 5 bases; bases with no gene match: 8. There are 16 residues in the CDR3. The germline gives CDR1 SGHRS, CDR2 YFSETQ. CDR3 bases: TGCGCCAGCAGTCATCTACAGGGGGGAAACACCGGGGAGCTGTTTTTT. Translation: CASSHLQGGNTGELFF.

In this sample, this clone turned up once. This rearrangement joins TRBV15 to TRBJ2-5; the D gene is possibly TRBD1 (5 bases). With 4 bases removed from V and 5 bases from J, the gap between germline ends came to 14 bases. The V gene's germline CDR1 is LNHNV and CDR2 YYDKDF (reference sequence). The CDR3 contains 14 residues. Here the CDR3 DNA reads TGTGCCACCAGCAAAGGAGCAGGGAAGGAGACCCAGTACTTC. Protein: CATSKGAGKETQYF. The full variable domain, completed using reference TRBV15 and TRBJ2-5, is DAMVIQNPRYQVTQFGKPVTLSCSQTLNHNVMYWYQQKSSQAPKLLFHYYDKDFNNEADTPDNFQSRRPNTSFCFLDIRSPGLGDTAMYLCATSKGAGKETQYFGPGTRLLVL.

V is TRBV5-1 and J is TRBJ2-1, with TRBD2 as a possible D gene (6 bases). CDR3 size: 17 residues. Germline V CDR1 and CDR2: SGHRS, YFSETQ. Deletions cut 3 bases from V and 0 bases from J, with 16 bases between. CDR3 in DNA: TGCGCCAGCAGCTCCACGCTAGCGAAGGGCTCCTACAATGAGCAGTTCTTC. This sequence encodes CASSSTLAKGSYNEQFF. The entire variable domain, with the rest obtained from reference TRBV5-1 and TRBJ2-1, is as follows: KAGVTQTPRYLIKTRGQQVTLSCSPISGHRSVSWYQQTPGQGLQFLFEYFSETQRNKGNFPGRFSGRQFSNSRSEMNVSTLELGDSALYLCASSSTLAKGSYNEQFFGPGTRLTVL.

This chain uses TRBV7-9 with TRBJ2-3, with 7 nucleotides matching TRBD2. The J segment lost 0 bases and the V segment lost 7 bases, leaving 13 bases of the junction unmatched. Per germline, CDR1 SEHNR and CDR2 FQNEAQ (reference sequence). The CDR3 consists of 17 residues. This chain's CDR3 is CASTDPEVSGSTDTQYF. The CDR3 DNA follows: TGTGCCAGCACCGATCCTGAAGTTAGCGGGAGCACAGATACGCAGTATTTT. Filled out from reference TRBV7-9 and TRBJ2-3, the complete variable domain reads DTGVSQNPRHKITKRGQNVTFRCDPISEHNRLYWYRQTLGQGPEFLTYFQNEAQLEKSRLLSDRFSAERPKGSFSTLEIQRTEQGDSAMYLCASTDPEVSGSTDTQYFGPGTRLTVL.

The chain carries TRBV19 and TRBJ2-3; TRBD2 aligns across 9 bases. CDR3 length: 18 residues. Trimming took 7 bases from V and 1 from J; bases not matched to a gene: 15. Germline CDR1 and CDR2: LNHDA and SQIVND (reference sequence). The CDR3 DNA is TGTGCCAGTACCCGACAAGCGGGAGGTCTCAAAGGCACAGATACGCAGTATTTT. The encoded protein is CASTRQAGGLKGTDTQYF.

This clone was seen just once. V gene TRBV6-5 combines with J gene TRBJ2-5; the D gene is possibly TRBD1 (5 bases). The germline CDR1 and CDR2 sequences are MNHEY and SVGAGI. The CDR3 loop spans 13 amino acids. The V and J ends lost 2 bases and 2 bases respectively, with 6 bases between them. This CDR3 is CASSYDRQETQYF. The CDR3 nucleotides read TGTGCCAGCAGTTACGACAGACAAGAGACCCAGTACTTC.

This chain uses TRBV6-1 with TRBJ1-3; 7 nucleotides align to TRBD1. The V gene end was trimmed by 2 bases and the J gene end by 0 bases; junction bases not matched to a gene: 13. Germline CDR1 is MNHNS and CDR2 is SASEGT. The CDR3 extends over 19 amino acids. CDR3 nucleotide sequence: TGTGCCAGCAGTGAATTTCCCGGGACAGCCGCCAACTCTGGAAACACCATATATTTT. It specifies CASSEFPGTAANSGNTIYF.

CDR3 loop: CASSFQLGGNEQFF. DNA for the CDR3: TGTGCCAGCAGCTTCCAGCTGGGGGGGAATGAGCAGTTCTTC. V gene TRBV7-9 combines with J gene TRBJ2-1; the match to TRBD2 covers 7 bases. CDR3 length: 14 residues. CDR1 and CDR2 from the germline V gene are SEHNR and FQNEAQ (reference sequence). V dropped 3 bases and J dropped 7; count of bases not matched to a gene: 6.

V is TRBV6-2 or TRBV6-3 and J is TRBJ1-2, with no clear D. CDR3 length: 13 amino acids. Germline V gene lookup returns CDR1 MNHEY and CDR2 SVGEGT. V was clipped by 6 bases and J by 3 bases, with 11 bases between them. The CDR3 region is CASSTGNYYGYTF. The CDR3 nucleotides read TGTGCCAGCAGCACGGGGAATTACTATGGCTACACCTTC.

The chain couples TRBV6-4 to TRBJ2-7, with D tentatively TRBD1 (5 bases). V lost 8 bases, J lost 3 bases, and 17 bases lay in between. The CDR3 contains 14 residues. Germline values: CDR1 MRHNA, CDR2 SNTAGT. The CDR3: CASPGGAGDYEQYF. CDR3 DNA sequence: TGTGCCAGCCCGGGTGGGGCAGGCGACTACGAGCAGTACTTC.